These 16 T cell receptor beta chains were sequenced from one sample in a study of T cells in Graves' hyperthyroidism and ophthalmopathy. From RNA transcripts, TCR beta CDR3 regions were amplified. The HTBI primer set served for first-round RT-PCR of the TCR CDR3. MiXCR, applied by TCRdb to the multiplex PCR reads, yields one record per CDR3 protein. Of around 450,000 distinct CDR3 sequences in the sample, approximately 14% are singletons; the top ten hold approximately 7.5%. The sequencing input was blood. The receptors were gathered from a woman between 18 and 30 years old with Graves' hyperthyroidism.

V gene TRBV30 combines with J gene TRBJ2-2; 7 bases align to TRBD1. This CDR3 has 17 amino acids. The germline gives CDR1 GTSNPN, CDR2 SVGIG (reference sequence). The junction had 16 bases not matched to a gene; V was cut back by 8 bases and J by 1 base. The CDR3 nucleotides are TGTGCCAGTAGACCTCAAGCCAGGGGGAGGAACACCGGGGAGCTGTTTTTT. It is translated as CASRPQARGRNTGELFF. Combining the CDR3 with reference TRBV30 and TRBJ2-2 gives the whole variable domain SQTIHQWPATLVQPVGSPLSLECTVEGTSNPNLYWYRQAAGRGLQLLFYSVGIGQISSEVPQNLSASRPQDRQFILSSKKLLLSDSGFYLCASRPQARGRNTGELFFGEGSRLTVL.

This clonotype was counted at least ten times. The rearrangement links TRBV12-3 or TRBV12-4 to TRBJ1-2, with 9 bases identical to TRBD1. V shed 2 bases and J 1 base; nucleotides not matched to a gene: 8. This CDR3 spans 17 amino acids. The CDR3 loop is CASSLMGQGRLNYGYTF. The DNA for the CDR3 is TGTGCCAGCAGTTTAATGGGACAGGGAAGACTTAACTATGGCTACACCTTC.

This clonotype was observed a single time. The J gene is TRBJ2-2, the V gene TRBV2; 14 nucleotides line up with TRBD2. Per the germline V gene, CDR1 is SNHLY and CDR2 is FYNNEI. Trimming took 9 bases from V and 2 from J; bases not matched to a gene: 5. This CDR3 comprises 16 residues. The CDR3 here is CASETSGRANTGELFF. The CDR3 DNA sequence: TGTGCCAGTGAGACTAGCGGGAGGGCTAACACCGGGGAGCTGTTTTTT.

This clonotype was seen many times. The CDR3 DNA reads as TGTGCCATCAGTGTACTAGCGGGGGCTGCTAGCACAGATACGCAGTATTTT. Its translation: CAISVLAGAASTDTQYF. J is TRBJ2-3 and V is TRBV10-3; 11 bases align to TRBD2. The junction had 6 bases not matched to a gene; V was cut back by 4 bases and J by 0 bases. The CDR3 runs 17 residues. The germline gives CDR1 ENHRY, CDR2 SYGVKD.

This clonotype was seen more than once but under ten times. The CDR3 here is CASIPNVGRQQYF. The CDR3 DNA reads as TGTGCCAGCATTCCCAACGTGGGACGTCAGCAGTACTTC. The V gene is TRBV6-1, the J gene TRBJ2-7; D tentatively fits TRBD1 or TRBD2 (5 bases each). The CDR3 loop spans 13 amino acids. The germline CDR1 and CDR2 sequences are MNHNS and SASEGT. Trimming took 7 bases from V and 8 from J, leaving 18 bases between them.

This clonotype was detected only a few times. The chain employs TRBV12-3 or TRBV12-4 and TRBJ2-3; 9 bases agree with TRBD2. The V gene end was trimmed by 7 bases and the J gene end by 4 bases; junction bases not matched to a gene: 6. CDR3 size: 14 residues. In DNA, the CDR3 is TGTGCCAGCACTATACTAGCGGGCGCAGATACGCAGTATTTT. Translating gives CASTILAGADTQYF.

This clonotype was found many times. V and J are TRBV20-1 and TRBJ1-5; D possibly corresponds to TRBD1 (6 bases). The length of the CDR3 is 18 residues. With 6 bases removed from V and 9 bases from J, the gap between germline ends came to 33 bases. Germline V gene lookup returns CDR1 DFQATT and CDR2 SNEGSKA (reference sequence). The CDR3 DNA is TGCAGTGCCCAGGGAACCCAGGGGCCCGAATCGCAATCACTGCCCCAGCATTTT. Its translation: CSAQGTQGPESQSLPQHF.

This clonotype appeared many times. The chain has TRBV20-1 and TRBJ1-5; unclear D gene. CDR3 length: 14 amino acids. V was clipped by 3 bases and J by 0 bases, with 9 bases between them. Germline values: CDR1 DFQATT, CDR2 SNEGSKA (reference sequence). As DNA, the CDR3 is TGCAGTGCTAGTCCAGGACTTAGCAATCAGCCCCAGCATTTT. Translating it yields CSASPGLSNQPQHF.

The genes are TRBV20-1 and TRBJ1-5, with 7 bases lining up with TRBD1. CDR1 DFQATT and CDR2 SNEGSKA come from the germline V gene (reference sequence). This CDR3 has 14 amino acids. The V gene end was trimmed by 3 bases and the J gene end by 3 bases; junction bases not matched to a gene: 5. The CDR3: CSARGDRDNQPQHF. The DNA for the CDR3 is TGCAGTGCTAGGGGAGACAGGGACAATCAGCCCCAGCATTTT.

V and J are TRBV10-2 and TRBJ2-1, with a tentative D call TRBD2 (6 bases). The CDR3 runs to 16 residues. Trimming cost V 3 bases and J 1 base, with 13 bases left between them. Germline CDR1 and CDR2: WSHSY and SAAADI. CDR3 sequence (DNA): TGCGCCAGCAGTGAAGGACGGAGGGTATCCTACAATGAGCAGTTCTTC. Protein product: CASSEGRRVSYNEQFF.

This clonotype has a handful of counts. J is TRBJ1-2 and V is TRBV11-3; D remains ambiguous. The CDR3 has 12 residues. CDR1 and CDR2 (germline): SGHNT, YENEEA. V gave up 0 bases and J gave up 5 bases, with 4 bases separating them. The CDR3 reads CASSLDEYGYTF. CDR3 sequence (DNA): TGTGCCAGCAGCTTAGACGAATATGGCTACACCTTC.

At least ten counts were recorded for this clonotype. The DNA for the CDR3 is TGTGCCAGCAGCTTGAGAGCTAGCGGGCCGGAAGAGACCCAGTACTTC. As protein: CASSLRASGPEETQYF. This chain links TRBV5-6 with TRBJ2-5, with 8 bases matching TRBD2. The CDR3 has 16 residues. J gave up 3 bases and V 1 base, and 8 bases lay outside the gene matches. Germline V gives CDR1 SGHDT, CDR2 YYEEEE.

V gene TRBV20-1 combines with J gene TRBJ2-1; 12 nucleotides agree with TRBD2. This CDR3 region has 14 residues. Germline V gene data show CDR1 as DFQATT and CDR2 as SNEGSKA (reference sequence). V was clipped by 6 bases and J by 8 bases; unmatched bases: 8. Here the CDR3 DNA reads TGCAGTGCAAAGACTAGCGGGAGTATCCATGAGCAGTTCTTC. It specifies CSAKTSGSIHEQFF.

In its sample, this clonotype was seen many times. The V gene is TRBV9, the J gene TRBJ2-5; perhaps TRBD1 as D (5 bases). Trimming shortened V by 5 bases and J by 2 bases, and 13 bases separated the two germline ends. This CDR3 is built from 14 residues. CDR1 SGDLS and CDR2 YYNGEE come from the germline V gene. The CDR3 here is CASSVQGSQETQYF. The CDR3 DNA reads as TGTGCCAGCAGTGTTCAGGGAAGTCAAGAGACCCAGTACTTC.

This clonotype occurred many times. The chain has TRBV29-1 and TRBJ2-5; possible D gene TRBD1, 6 bases. The V and J ends lost 6 bases and 12 bases respectively, with 20 bases between them. There are 12 residues in the CDR3. Germline CDR1 is SQVTM and CDR2 is ANQGSEA. The CDR3 DNA is TGCAGCGTGGGACAAGGAAGAGGTTTGGAGTACTTC. It yields the protein CSVGQGRGLEYF.

In this sample, this clonotype turned up many times. V gene TRBV6-1 combines with J gene TRBJ1-6, with D unresolved. CDR1 and CDR2 from the germline V gene are MNHNS and SASEGT. Trimming pared 0 bases from V and 10 bases from J, leaving 7 bases between. There are 13 residues in the CDR3. CDR3 coding DNA: TGTGCCAGCAGTGAAGCTCACCTATCACCCCTCCACTTT. Protein product: CASSEAHLSPLHF.